This TCR beta chain was identified in a study of Ad26.COV2.S vaccination and SARS-CoV-2 variants. As regards this clone: Its antigen is currently unknown.

Study outcomes and limitations: TCR breadth and depth estimates may have understated total T cell responses. Vaccinees and placebo recipients showed similar non-spike TCR breadth. Participants in the vaccine arm had higher spike-specific TCR breadth; placebo recipients had lower.

Here immunoSEQ multiplex PCR was the method, and the copy in TCRdb shows in-frame clones only, minus some. This sample carries roughly 100,000 clones, around 81% of them seen once, and the ten largest clones take 17%. The CDR3 totals 13 residues. Sequencing was performed on peripheral blood, taken after recovery from COVID-19. The V call is TRBV21-1, the J call TRBJ1-1; TRBD1 is the table's D call and was not checked against the DNA. TRBV21-1 is listed as a pseudogene. This receptor was identified in a human donor who had recovered from COVID-19. CDR3 in amino acids: CASSKWGQGEAFF. The CDR3 nucleotides are TGTGCCAGCAGCAAATGGGGACAGGGTGAGGCTTTCTTT.